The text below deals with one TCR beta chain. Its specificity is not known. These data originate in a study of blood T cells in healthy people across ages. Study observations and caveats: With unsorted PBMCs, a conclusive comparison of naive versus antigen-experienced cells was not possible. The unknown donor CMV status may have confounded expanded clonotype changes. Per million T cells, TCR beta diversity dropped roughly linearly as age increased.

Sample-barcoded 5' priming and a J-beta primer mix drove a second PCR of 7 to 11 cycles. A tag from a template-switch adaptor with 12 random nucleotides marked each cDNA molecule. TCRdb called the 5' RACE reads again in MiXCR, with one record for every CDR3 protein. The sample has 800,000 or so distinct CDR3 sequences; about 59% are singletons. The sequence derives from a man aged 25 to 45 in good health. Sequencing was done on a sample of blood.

CDR3 in amino acids: CASSQEGTGATEQFF. As DNA, the CDR3 is TGCGCCAGCAGCCAAGAAGGGACAGGGGCTACTGAGCAGTTCTTC. The chain links TRBV4-1 to TRBJ2-1; 10 nucleotides line up with TRBD1. Germline lookup yields CDR1 MGHRA and CDR2 YSYEKL. This CDR3 spans 15 amino acids. The trim removed 0 bases at V and 9 bases at J, leaving 5 bases unmatched.